The subject of this entry is one TCR beta chain. Its target is unknown. The sample originates from a study of T cells expressing NK-cell markers. Study-wide findings and caveats: Dominant NKG2C+ clonotype frequencies of roughly 1.0-7.0% of CD8+ T cells were measured in about six donors. A few donors' CD3+CD56-NKG2C+ cells were dominated by the same clonotypes.

TCRdb re-called the 5' RACE reads; every CDR3 protein appears as one record, without DNA. The sample table includes hundreds of thousands of distinct CDR3 sequences. The sequenced sample consisted of blood T cells: a sorted CD56 or NKG2C T cell subset, CD4+ or CD8+ T cells, or bulk PBMC T cells (not recorded which). The clonotype comes from a man aged 18 to 30 in good health.

This chain's CDR3 is CASSGSFSGANVLTF. This chain connects TRBV6-1 to TRBJ2-6. The CDR3 has 15 residues. Germline CDR1 MNHNS, CDR2 SASEGT.